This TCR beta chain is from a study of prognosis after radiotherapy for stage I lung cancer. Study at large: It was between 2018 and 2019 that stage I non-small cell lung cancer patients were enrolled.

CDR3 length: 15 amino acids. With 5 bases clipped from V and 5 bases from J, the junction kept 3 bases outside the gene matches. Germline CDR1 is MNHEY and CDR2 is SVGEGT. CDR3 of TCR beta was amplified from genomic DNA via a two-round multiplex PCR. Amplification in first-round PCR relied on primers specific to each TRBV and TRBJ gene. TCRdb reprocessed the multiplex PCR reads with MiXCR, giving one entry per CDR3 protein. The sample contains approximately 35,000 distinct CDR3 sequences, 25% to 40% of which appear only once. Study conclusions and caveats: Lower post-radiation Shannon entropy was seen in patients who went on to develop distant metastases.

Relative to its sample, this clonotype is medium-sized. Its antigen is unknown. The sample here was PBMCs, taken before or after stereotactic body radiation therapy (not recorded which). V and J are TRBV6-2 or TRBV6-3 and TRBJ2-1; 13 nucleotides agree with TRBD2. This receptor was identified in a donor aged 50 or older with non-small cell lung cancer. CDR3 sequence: CASSLGTSGDNEQFF. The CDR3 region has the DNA TGTGCCAGCAGTCTCGGGACTAGCGGGGACAATGAGCAGTTCTTC.